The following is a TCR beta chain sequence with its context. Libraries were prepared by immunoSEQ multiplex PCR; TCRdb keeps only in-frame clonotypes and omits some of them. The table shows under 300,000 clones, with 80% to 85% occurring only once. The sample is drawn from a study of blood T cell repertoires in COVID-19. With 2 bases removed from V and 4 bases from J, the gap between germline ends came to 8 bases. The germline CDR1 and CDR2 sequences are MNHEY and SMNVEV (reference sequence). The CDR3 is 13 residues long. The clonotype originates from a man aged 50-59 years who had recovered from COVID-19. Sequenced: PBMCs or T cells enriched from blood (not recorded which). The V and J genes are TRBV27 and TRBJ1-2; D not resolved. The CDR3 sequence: CASSLGSGYGYTF. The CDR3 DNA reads TGTGCCAGCAGTTTAGGTTCCGGCTATGGCTACACCTTC.